The next 21 T cell receptor beta chains were all read from a single sample in a study of beta chain features in type 1 diabetes. Expressed TCRB transcripts got sequenced, as all isolated RNA was reverse transcribed. TCRdb's copy holds only in-frame clones and misses some; the assay was immunoSEQ multiplex PCR. This table has around 300,000 clones, approximately 8% appearing once. The sample taken for sequencing was central memory CD4+ T cells from blood. Every receptor here comes from a woman aged 18 to 35 in good health.

The chain combines TRBV28 with TRBJ1-6, with D hard to call. Per the germline V gene, CDR1 is MDHEN and CDR2 is SYDVKM. Trimming took off 6 bases at V and 7 bases at J, with 4 bases between the two ends. The CDR3 loop spans 11 amino acids. The chain's CDR3 is CASRTNSPLHF. DNA of the CDR3: TGTGCCAGCAGGACGAATTCACCCCTCCACTTT.

The rearrangement uses TRBV9 and TRBJ2-3; tentative D call: TRBD1 (6 bases). Germline-derived CDR1 and CDR2 are SGDLS and YYNGEE. V lost 0 bases and J lost 3, with 8 bases in between. The CDR3 is 14 residues long. The chain's CDR3 is CASSVAQGTDTQYF. CDR3 coding DNA: TGTGCCAGCAGCGTAGCTCAGGGGACAGATACGCAGTATTTT.

Here the CDR3 reads CASSPRTGPYYGYTF. CDR3 coding DNA: TGTGCCAGCAGCCCACGGACAGGGCCATACTATGGCTACACCTTC. The chain combines TRBV7-2 with TRBJ1-2, with TRBD1 matching over 8 bases. CDR3 length equals 15 residues. Germline CDR1 and CDR2: SGHTA and FQGNSA. V lost 5 bases, J lost 3 bases, and 8 bases stayed unmatched. The entire variable domain, with the rest obtained from reference TRBV7-2 and TRBJ1-2, is as follows: GAGVSQSPSNKVTEKGKDVELRCDPISGHTALYWYRQSLGQGLEFLIYFQGNSAPDKSGLPSDRFSAERTGGSVSTLTIQRTQQEDSAVYLCASSPRTGPYYGYTFGSGTRLTVV.

V and J are TRBV25-1 and TRBJ2-3, with D uncertain. The CDR3 is made up of 16 amino acids. V lost 3 bases, J lost 2 bases, and 15 bases lay in between. From germline, CDR1 is MGHDK and CDR2 SYGVNS. CDR3 protein: CASSDPRSTTTDTQYF. CDR3 coding DNA: TGTGCCAGCAGTGACCCGCGTTCTACTACCACAGATACGCAGTATTTT. Drawing the rest from reference TRBV25-1 and TRBJ2-3, the complete variable domain is EADIYQTPRYLVIGTGKKITLECSQTMGHDKMYWYQQDPGMELHLIHYSYGVNSTEKGDLSSESTVSRIRTEHFPLTLESARPSHTSQYLCASSDPRSTTTDTQYFGPGTRLTVL.

This clone appeared a few times. The chain recombines TRBV23-1 with TRBJ2-5, with D hard to call. TRBV23-1 is filed as an ORF, its function uncertain. The CDR3 has 10 amino acids. V lost 6 bases, J lost 3 bases, and 2 bases lay in between. This CDR3 is CASSEETQYF. For the CDR3, the DNA is TGCGCCAGCAGCGAAGAGACCCAGTACTTC.

This clone occurred a few times. V and J are TRBV7-6 and TRBJ1-1; no clear D. The CDR3 contains 14 residues. The V gene's germline CDR1 is SGHVS and CDR2 FNYEAQ. The V end was cut by 1 base, the J end by 0 bases, with 6 bases between. CDR3 bases: TGTGCCAGCAGCTTAGGCGGGGTGAACACTGAAGCTTTCTTT. This gives the protein CASSLGGVNTEAFF.

The CDR3 sequence is CASSSPAMIEGEAFF. For the CDR3, the DNA is TGCGCCAGCAGCTCGCCCGCAATGATAGAAGGTGAAGCTTTCTTT. The rearrangement uses TRBV4-1 and TRBJ1-1; D not resolved. V lost 5 bases and J 7 bases, leaving 20 bases between the germline ends. This CDR3 is built from 15 residues. The germline gives CDR1 MGHRA, CDR2 YSYEKL.

This clone has just a few counts. The gene calls are TRBV9 and TRBJ1-2; D is unclear. From germline, CDR1 is SGDLS and CDR2 YYNGEE. The ends were cut back, 3 bases at V and 1 base at J, with 10 bases in the middle. The CDR3 runs 14 residues. For the CDR3, the DNA is TGTGCCAGCAGCGGGCCTAGAAGTAACTATGGCTACACCTTC. The encoded protein is CASSGPRSNYGYTF.

The V and J genes are TRBV20-1 and TRBJ2-1; possibly TRBD1 for D (5 bases). Trimming left V 6 bases short and J 4 bases short, with 7 bases between. Germline V gene lookup returns CDR1 DFQATT and CDR2 SNEGSKA (reference sequence). The CDR3 length is 11 residues. The CDR3 loop reads CSARTYNEQFF. The DNA of the CDR3 is TGCAGTGCCCGGACATACAATGAGCAGTTCTTC.

The chain employs TRBV2 and TRBJ1-6, with 10 bases lining up with TRBD1. CDR1 SNHLY and CDR2 FYNNEI come from the germline V gene. The CDR3 contains 15 residues. J lost 9 bases, V lost 6 bases, and 8 bases had no gene match. CDR3 bases: TGTGCCAGCAGCAGACCGGGACAGGGGAGTTCACCCCTCCACTTT. This translates into CASSRPGQGSSPLHF.

The chain joins TRBV18 to TRBJ1-1, with D possibly TRBD1 on 6 matching bases. The CDR3 has 14 residues. The germline V gene has CDR1 KGHSH and CDR2 LQKENI. V lost 2 bases to trimming and J lost 11 bases, with 18 bases between them. The CDR3 DNA sequence: TGTGCCAGCTCACCAGTGGACAGCCACAGGAGGGCTTTCTTT. It encodes CASSPVDSHRRAFF.

This clone has only a few counts. V usage is TRBV2 and J usage is TRBJ2-3; TRBD2 might be the D (6 bases). Germline V CDR1 and CDR2: SNHLY, FYNNEI. The V gene lost 7 bases and the J gene lost 3 bases, with 20 bases spanning the gap. The CDR3 consists of 16 residues. DNA of the CDR3: TGTGCCAGCAACCCTTCGGGCGGGGAGAAGACAGATACGCAGTATTTT. Translated: CASNPSGGEKTDTQYF.

This chain joins TRBV5-1 and TRBJ2-3; D might be TRBD2 (6 bases). This CDR3 has 14 residues. Germline CDR1 and CDR2: SGHRS and YFSETQ. V lost 4 bases, J lost 2 bases, and 11 bases lay in between. CDR3 region: CASSRGSVTDTQYF. The CDR3 nucleotides read TGCGCCAGCAGCCGGGGGAGTGTCACAGATACGCAGTATTTT.

The chain has TRBV29-1 and TRBJ2-1; D might be TRBD1 or TRBD2, each matching 5 bases. V was clipped by 6 bases and J by 5 bases, with 17 bases between them. The germline V gene encodes CDR1 SQVTM and CDR2 ANQGSEA. The CDR3 loop spans 14 amino acids. CDR3 sequence reads: CSVVRDAGNNEQFF. CDR3 in DNA: TGCAGCGTGGTCCGGGACGCTGGGAACAATGAGCAGTTCTTC.

The chain combines TRBV28 with TRBJ2-3; 8 bases match TRBD1. V was pared by 6 bases and J by 0 bases, with 17 bases of the junction left unmatched. There are 19 residues in the CDR3. Germline values: CDR1 MDHEN, CDR2 SYDVKM. In nucleotides, the CDR3 is TGTGCCAGCAGCCCCTCGGGTTCAGGGGGCAGGGGTAGCACAGATACGCAGTATTTT. Amino acids: CASSPSGSGGRGSTDTQYF.

Only a few counts were recorded for this clone. The chain carries TRBV11-1 and TRBJ1-2, with 7 bases lining up with TRBD1. Germline trimming cut 5 bases from V and 5 bases from J; bases unmatched to any gene: 11. CDR1 and CDR2 from the germline V gene are SGHAT and FQDESV (reference sequence). The CDR3 is made up of 15 amino acids. The CDR3 DNA reads TGTGCCAGCAGCCCCTCGACAGGGCGGGGGTATGGCTACACCTTC. Translation: CASSPSTGRGYGYTF.

A few counts support this clone. The rearrangement joins TRBV10-3 to TRBJ2-1, with 7 bases that match TRBD1. The CDR3 is 15 residues long. Germline lookup yields CDR1 ENHRY and CDR2 SYGVKD. V trimming: 8 bases; J trimming: 9 bases; junction bases outside the gene matches: 16. DNA of the CDR3: TGTGCCATCTCAAGAGACAGGGCTGGGGCAACTGAGCAGTTCTTC. The encoded protein is CAISRDRAGATEQFF.

In its sample, this clone was seen a few times. The CDR3 bases are TGTGCCAGCACCACCGGCCTCGGGGCGACCTACGAGCAGTACTTC. Its translation: CASTTGLGATYEQYF. The chain carries TRBV18 and TRBJ2-7; TRBD1 or TRBD2 may be the D gene (5 bases each). With 8 bases removed from V and 2 bases from J, the gap between germline ends came to 19 bases. Germline V gives CDR1 KGHSH, CDR2 LQKENI. This CDR3 spans 15 amino acids.

The V call is TRBV7-9, the J call TRBJ1-6, with D perhaps matching TRBD1 (6 bases). V lost 5 bases and J lost 6, with 14 bases in between. The CDR3 runs 15 residues. CDR1 and CDR2 from the germline V gene are SEHNR and FQNEAQ (reference sequence). CDR3 sequence (DNA): TGTGCCAGCAGCCTACAGGGAGCTCTTAATTCACCCCTCCACTTT. This sequence encodes CASSLQGALNSPLHF.

This chain links TRBV2 with TRBJ2-2; perhaps TRBD1 as D (6 bases). Germline V gene sequence: CDR1 SNHLY, CDR2 FYNNEI. The CDR3 has 16 amino acids. The V gene lost 5 bases and the J gene lost 2 bases, with 15 bases spanning the gap. The CDR3 DNA follows: TGTGCCAGCAGTTCAGGTGGGGGCGCAAACACCGGGGAGCTGTTTTTT. Protein: CASSSGGGANTGELFF. Looking up the rest from reference TRBV2 and TRBJ2-2 gives the full variable domain: EPEVTQTPSHQVTQMGQEVILRCVPISNHLYFYWYRQILGQKVEFLVSFYNNEISEKSEIFDDQFSVERPDGSNFTLKIRSTKLEDSAMYFCASSSGGGANTGELFFGEGSRLTVL.

This sequence joins TRBV19 and TRBJ1-1; D unresolved. The CDR3 loop spans 14 amino acids. Germline-derived CDR1 and CDR2 are LNHDA and SQIVND (reference sequence). V was pared by 3 bases and J by 11 bases, with 19 bases between. Here the CDR3 reads CASSISPSELKAFF. The CDR3 DNA is TGTGCCAGTAGTATCTCTCCTAGTGAATTAAAGGCTTTCTTT. Full variable domain (outside the CDR3, taken from reference TRBV19 and TRBJ1-1): DGGITQSPKYLFRKEGQNVTLSCEQNLNHDAMYWYRQDPGQGLRLIYYSQIVNDFQKGDIAEGYSVSREKKESFPLTVTSAQKNPTAFYLCASSISPSELKAFFGQGTRLTVV.